This TCR beta chain comes out of a study of blood T cell repertoires in COVID-19. Study at large: Acute and convalescent COVID-19 specimens originated in the United States, Italy and Spain.

V shed 5 bases and J 6 bases; nucleotides not matched to a gene: 5. The CDR3 consists of 13 residues. Germline CDR1 SGHDT, CDR2 YYEEEE. The study drew participants aged 18 to 89 years from about two dozen US areas. Assignments of participants to cohorts depended upon their own reported clinical history. Produced via immunoSEQ multiplex PCR; TCRdb's table is partial and in-frame only. The table records 200,000 to 250,000 clones, 70% to 90% of them present only once. The sequence derives from a woman in her 50s with acute COVID-19. Sequencing was performed on PBMCs or T cells enriched from blood (not recorded which). The chain employs TRBV5-6 and TRBJ1-2, with 9 nucleotides matching TRBD1. The CDR3 spells CASRPGQGHGYTF. Written as DNA, the CDR3 is TGTGCCAGCAGACCGGGACAGGGACATGGCTACACCTTC.